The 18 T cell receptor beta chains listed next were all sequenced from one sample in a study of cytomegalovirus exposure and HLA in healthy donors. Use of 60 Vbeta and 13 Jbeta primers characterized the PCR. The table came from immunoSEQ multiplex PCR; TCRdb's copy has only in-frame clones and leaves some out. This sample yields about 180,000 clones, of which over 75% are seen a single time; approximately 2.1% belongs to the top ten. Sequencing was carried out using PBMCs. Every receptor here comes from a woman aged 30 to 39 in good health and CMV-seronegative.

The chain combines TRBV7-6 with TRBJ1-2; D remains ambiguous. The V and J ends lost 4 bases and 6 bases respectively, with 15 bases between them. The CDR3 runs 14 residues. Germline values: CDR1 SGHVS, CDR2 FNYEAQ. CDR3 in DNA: TGTGCCAGCAGCTGGGAGGCAGGCGGGAATGGCTACACCTTC. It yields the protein CASSWEAGGNGYTF.

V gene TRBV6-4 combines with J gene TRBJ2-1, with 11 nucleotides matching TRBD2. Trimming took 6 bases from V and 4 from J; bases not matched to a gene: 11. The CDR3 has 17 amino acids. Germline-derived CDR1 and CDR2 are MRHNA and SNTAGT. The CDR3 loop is CASSKRASGGSYNEQFF. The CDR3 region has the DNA TGTGCCAGCAGCAAAAGGGCTAGCGGGGGGTCATACAATGAGCAGTTCTTC.

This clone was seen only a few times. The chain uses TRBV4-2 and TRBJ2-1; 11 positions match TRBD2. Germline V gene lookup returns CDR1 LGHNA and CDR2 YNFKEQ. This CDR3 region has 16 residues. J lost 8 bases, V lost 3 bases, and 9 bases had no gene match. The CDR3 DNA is TGTGCCAGCAGCCAGAACCCTAGCGGGGGGTCTGATGAGCAGTTCTTC. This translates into CASSQNPSGGSDEQFF.

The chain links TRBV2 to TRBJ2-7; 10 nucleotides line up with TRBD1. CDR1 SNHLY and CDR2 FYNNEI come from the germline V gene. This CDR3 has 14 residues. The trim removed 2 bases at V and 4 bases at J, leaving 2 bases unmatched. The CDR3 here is CASSELDRGYEQYF. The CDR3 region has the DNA TGTGCCAGCAGTGAACTGGACAGGGGGTACGAGCAGTACTTC.

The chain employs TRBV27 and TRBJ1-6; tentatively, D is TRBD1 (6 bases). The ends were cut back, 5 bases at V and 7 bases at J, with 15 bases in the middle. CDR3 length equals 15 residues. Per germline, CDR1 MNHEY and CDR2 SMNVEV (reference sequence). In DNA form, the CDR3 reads TGTGCCAGCAGTCAAATGGACAGTCTGAATTCACCCCTCCACTTT. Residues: CASSQMDSLNSPLHF.

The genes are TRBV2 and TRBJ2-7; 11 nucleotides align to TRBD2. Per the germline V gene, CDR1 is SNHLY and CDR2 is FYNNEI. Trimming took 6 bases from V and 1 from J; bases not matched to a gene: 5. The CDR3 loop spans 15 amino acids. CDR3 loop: CASRPLAGGSYEQYF. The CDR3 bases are TGTGCCAGCAGACCCCTAGCGGGGGGATCCTACGAGCAGTACTTC. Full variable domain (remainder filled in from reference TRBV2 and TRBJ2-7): EPEVTQTPSHQVTQMGQEVILRCVPISNHLYFYWYRQILGQKVEFLVSFYNNEISEKSEIFDDQFSVERPDGSNFTLKIRSTKLEDSAMYFCASRPLAGGSYEQYFGPGTRLTVT.

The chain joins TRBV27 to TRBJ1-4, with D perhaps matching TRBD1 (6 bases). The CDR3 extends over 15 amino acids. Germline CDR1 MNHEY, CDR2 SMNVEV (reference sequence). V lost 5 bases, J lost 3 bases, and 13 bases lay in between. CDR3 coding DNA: TGTGCCAGCAGTCTAACCGGGACACCTAATGAAAAACTGTTTTTT. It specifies CASSLTGTPNEKLFF. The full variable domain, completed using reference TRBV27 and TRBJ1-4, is EAQVTQNPRYLITVTGKKLTVTCSQNMNHEYMSWYRQDPGLGLRQIYYSMNVEVTDKGDVPEGYKVSRKEKRNFPLILESPSPNQTSLYFCASSLTGTPNEKLFFGSGTQLSVL.

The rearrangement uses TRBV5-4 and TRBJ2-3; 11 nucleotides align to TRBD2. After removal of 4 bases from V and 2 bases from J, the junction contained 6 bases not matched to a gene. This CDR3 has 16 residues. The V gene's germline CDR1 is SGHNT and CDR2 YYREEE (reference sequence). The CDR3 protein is CASSRRLAGNTDTQYF. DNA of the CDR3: TGTGCCAGCAGCCGACGACTAGCGGGGAACACAGATACGCAGTATTTT.

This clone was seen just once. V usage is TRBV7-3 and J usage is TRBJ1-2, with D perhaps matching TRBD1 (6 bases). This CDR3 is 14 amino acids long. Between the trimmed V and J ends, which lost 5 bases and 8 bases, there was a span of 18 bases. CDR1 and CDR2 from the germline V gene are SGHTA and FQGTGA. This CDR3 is CASSPLPTRGGYTF. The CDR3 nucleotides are TGTGCCAGCAGCCCCTTACCTACCAGGGGAGGCTACACCTTC.

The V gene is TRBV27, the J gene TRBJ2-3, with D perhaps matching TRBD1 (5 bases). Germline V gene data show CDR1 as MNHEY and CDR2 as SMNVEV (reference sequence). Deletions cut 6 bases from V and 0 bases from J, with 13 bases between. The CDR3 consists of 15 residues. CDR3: CASRLMGQSTDTQYF. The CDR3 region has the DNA TGTGCCAGCAGACTGATGGGGCAGAGCACAGATACGCAGTATTTT.

The CDR3 loop is CSADGTGEQYF. CDR3 sequence (DNA): TGCAGTGCGGACGGGACTGGTGAGCAGTACTTC. This chain joins TRBV20-1 and TRBJ2-7, with D tentatively TRBD2 (6 bases). The V end lost 6 bases, the J end lost 7 bases, and 13 bases lay between the germline ends. Germline V gene data show CDR1 as DFQATT and CDR2 as SNEGSKA (reference sequence). The CDR3 extends over 11 amino acids.

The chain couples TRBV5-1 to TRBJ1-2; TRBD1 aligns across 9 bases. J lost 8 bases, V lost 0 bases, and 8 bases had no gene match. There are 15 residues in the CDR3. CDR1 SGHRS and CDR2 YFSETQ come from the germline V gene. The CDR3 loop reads CASSLEGQGISGYTF. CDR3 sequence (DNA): TGCGCCAGCAGCTTGGAAGGACAGGGGATCTCGGGCTACACCTTC.

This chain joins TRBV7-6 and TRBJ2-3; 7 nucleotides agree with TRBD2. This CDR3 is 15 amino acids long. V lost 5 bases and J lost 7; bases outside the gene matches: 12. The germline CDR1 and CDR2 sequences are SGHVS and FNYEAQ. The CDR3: CASSPAVQGGNTQYF. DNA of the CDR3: TGTGCCAGCAGCCCCGCCGTCCAGGGAGGGAATACGCAGTATTTT.

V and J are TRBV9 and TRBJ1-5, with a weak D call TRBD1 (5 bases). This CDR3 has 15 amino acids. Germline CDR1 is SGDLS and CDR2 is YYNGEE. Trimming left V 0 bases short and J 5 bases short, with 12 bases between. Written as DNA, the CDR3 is TGTGCCAGCAGCGTAGCCCCGACAGAAGATCAGCCCCAGCATTTT. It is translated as CASSVAPTEDQPQHF.

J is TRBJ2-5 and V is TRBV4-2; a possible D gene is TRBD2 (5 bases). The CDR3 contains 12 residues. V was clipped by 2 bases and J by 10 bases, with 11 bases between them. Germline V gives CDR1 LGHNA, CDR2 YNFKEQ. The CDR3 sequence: CASSQPTGGQYF. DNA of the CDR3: TGTGCCAGCAGCCAACCGACCGGAGGCCAGTACTTC.

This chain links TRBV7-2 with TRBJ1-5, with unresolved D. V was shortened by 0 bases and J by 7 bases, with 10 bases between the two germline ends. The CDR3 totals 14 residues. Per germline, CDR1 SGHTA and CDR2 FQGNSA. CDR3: CASSLALSGQPQHF. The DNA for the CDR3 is TGTGCCAGCAGCTTAGCGCTCAGTGGCCAGCCCCAGCATTTT. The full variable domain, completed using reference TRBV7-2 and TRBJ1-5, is GAGVSQSPSNKVTEKGKDVELRCDPISGHTALYWYRQSLGQGLEFLIYFQGNSAPDKSGLPSDRFSAERTGGSVSTLTIQRTQQEDSAVYLCASSLALSGQPQHFGDGTRLSIL.

CDR3 sequence: CASSFPSGATTDTQYF. The CDR3 DNA sequence: TGTGCCAGCAGCTTCCCTAGCGGGGCGACCACAGATACGCAGTATTTT. The rearrangement joins TRBV5-4 to TRBJ2-3; the match to TRBD2 covers 9 bases. The germline V gene encodes CDR1 SGHNT and CDR2 YYREEE (reference sequence). The CDR3 totals 16 residues. V gave up 2 bases and J gave up 2 bases; unmatched junction bases: 6.

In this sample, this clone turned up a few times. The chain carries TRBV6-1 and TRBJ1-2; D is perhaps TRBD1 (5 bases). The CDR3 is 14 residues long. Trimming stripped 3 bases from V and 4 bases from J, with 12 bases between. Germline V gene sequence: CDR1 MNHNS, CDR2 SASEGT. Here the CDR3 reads CASSDGGGGYGYTF. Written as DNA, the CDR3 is TGTGCCAGCAGTGATGGGGGAGGAGGCTATGGCTACACCTTC.